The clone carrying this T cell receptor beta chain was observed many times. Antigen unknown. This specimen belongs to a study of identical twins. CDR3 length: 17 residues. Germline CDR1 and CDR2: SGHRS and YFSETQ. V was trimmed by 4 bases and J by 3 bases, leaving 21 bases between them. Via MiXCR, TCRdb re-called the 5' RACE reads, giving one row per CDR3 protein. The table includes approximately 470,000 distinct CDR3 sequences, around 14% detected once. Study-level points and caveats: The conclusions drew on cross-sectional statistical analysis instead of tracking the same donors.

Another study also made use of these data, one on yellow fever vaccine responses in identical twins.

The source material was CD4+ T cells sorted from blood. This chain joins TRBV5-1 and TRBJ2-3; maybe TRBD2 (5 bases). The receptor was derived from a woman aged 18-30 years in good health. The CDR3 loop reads CASSVLGRTSPTDTQYF. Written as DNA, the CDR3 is TGCGCCAGCAGCGTGTTGGGGAGAACGAGCCCTACAGATACGCAGTATTTT.